This TCR beta chain was identified during a study of T-cell reconstitution after alpha-beta-depleted transplantation in children (dated by TCRdb to about 2016). Regarding the complete study: Using TCR repertoire profiling, the study followed T-cell immune reconstitution in a quantitative way in children after TCRalphabeta/CD19-depleted allogeneic hematopoietic cell transplantation.

Broader findings and caveats from the paper: In some patients, the high TCRbeta diversity seen at day 60 was put down to recipient T cells and intrathymic progenitors that had survived conditioning. Hyperexpanded clone frequencies declined over subsequent months; after one year, T-cell counts and TCRbeta diversity were mostly attributed to newly produced T cells. The apparently early recovery of alphabetaT-cell counts about two months after transplant reportedly depended on only several hundred rapidly expanded clones that came from non-depleted graft cells.

From cysteine to phenylalanine, the CDR3 is 16 amino acids long. The CDR3 DNA has 48 bases and is translated from base 1. The V end gives up 1 base and the J end 6 bases, leaving 7 bases in the junction not matched to a gene. From a lookup of the germline V gene (reference sequence), CDR1 and CDR2 are LNHNV and YYDKDF. With respect to this clonotype: Its antigen is still unknown. One base away there is no much larger clone; base qualities are not given.

The treatment or condition label corresponds to: allogeneic hematopoietic cell transplantation with graft depleted of TCRalphabeta T cells and CD19 B cells. The transplant recipients were children given TCRalphabeta/CD19-depleted allogeneic hematopoietic cell grafts. Receptor amplification or capture employed PCR. TCRdb shows the sequencer as Illumina HiSeq 2500. TCR libraries were prepared with molecular barcoding, using unique molecular identifiers to normalize TCRbeta repertoire quantification. Using fastp trimming at Q25 and MiXCR clonotype assembly, TCRdb reanalyzed the public sequencing data and kept in-frame beta chains. Each record represents a unique CDR3 protein, reported with the most common genes and DNA among its rows. Recorded for this sample are about 870,000 distinct CDR3 sequences; roughly 15% of them occurred a single time. The ten largest make up roughly 4.8% of the sample.

Recombination connected TRBV15 to TRBJ2-2; 8 central nucleotides agree with TRBD1. The input for sequencing was PBMCs, mostly from graft donor cells, taken 360 days after TCRalphabeta/CD19-depleted stem cell transplant. The sequence came from a male patient younger than 18 who had a stem cell transplant for acute lymphoblastic leukemia, so the T cells may come from the graft donor. CDR3 region: CATSRGTGSLAGELFF. In nucleotide form, the sequence is TGTGCCACCAGCAGAGGGACAGGGTCACTAGCCGGGGAGCTGTTTTTT.